This T cell receptor (beta chain) was identified during a study of CD8+ T cells in alopecia areata. Extraction and reverse transcription of RNA yielded cDNA as the sequencing template. Clones were read by immunoSEQ multiplex PCR, and TCRdb kept only the in-frame ones, dropping some. The sample shows roughly 280,000 clones, 60% of them seen only once. Noted treatment: oral pan-JAK inhibitor, 5-10 mg twice daily. Germline CDR1 MNHEY, CDR2 SMNVEV (reference sequence). This CDR3 region has 13 residues. Between the trimmed V and J ends, which lost 8 bases and 7 bases, there was a span of 18 bases. Sequenced here: CD4+ T cells sorted from blood, sampled around week 54, from a patient treated with tofacitinib. This TCR was recovered from a human donor with alopecia areata. The chain links TRBV27 to TRBJ2-7; a weak D match, TRBD2 (6 bases). The chain's CDR3 is CASRESGVWEQYF. CDR3 DNA sequence: TGTGCCAGCCGAGAATCGGGGGTTTGGGAGCAGTACTTC.